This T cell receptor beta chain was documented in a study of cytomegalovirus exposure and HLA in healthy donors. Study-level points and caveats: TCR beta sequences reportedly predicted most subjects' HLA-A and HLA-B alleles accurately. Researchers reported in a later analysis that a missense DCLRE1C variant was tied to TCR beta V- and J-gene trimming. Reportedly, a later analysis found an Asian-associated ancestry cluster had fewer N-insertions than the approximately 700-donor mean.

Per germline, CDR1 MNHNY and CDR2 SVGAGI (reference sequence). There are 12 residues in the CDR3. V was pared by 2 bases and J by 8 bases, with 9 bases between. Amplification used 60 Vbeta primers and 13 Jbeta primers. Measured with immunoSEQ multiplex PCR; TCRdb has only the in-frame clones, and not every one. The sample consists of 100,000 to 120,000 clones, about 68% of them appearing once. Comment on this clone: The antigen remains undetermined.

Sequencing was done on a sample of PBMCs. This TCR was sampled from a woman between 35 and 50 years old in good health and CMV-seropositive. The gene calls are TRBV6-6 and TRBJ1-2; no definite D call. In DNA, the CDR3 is TGTGCCAGCAGTTACGCGGGCCGAGGCTACACCTTC. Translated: CASSYAGRGYTF.